This T cell receptor (beta chain) comes out of a study of metastatic and nonmetastatic thyroid tumors. This clone was recorded at least ten times. Among the patients, none had received any treatment before thyroid surgery. J lost 2 bases, V lost 5 bases, and 11 bases had no gene match. The length of the CDR3 is 17 residues. From germline, CDR1 is SGHTA and CDR2 FQGTGA. In the authors' methods: Between-group CDR3 differences, defined by clinicopathological status, yielded a distant-metastasis classifier for papillary thyroid cancer. TCRdb re-clonotyped the PCR reads via MiXCR. The V and J calls come from TCRdb's annotation, not from the publication. The sample holds over 25,000 clones, about 4.1% seen once.

The chain has TRBV7-3 and TRBJ2-3; TRBD2 aligns across 9 bases. The sequence derives from a female donor with papillary thyroid cancer or a benign thyroid nodule (not recorded which). Some clones in this sample may be carry-over from other donors' samples. Sample: blood. CDR3 DNA sequence: TGTGCCAGCAGCCCGATAGGCCAGCGGGAGGACACAGATACGCAGTATTTT. Amino acid sequence: CASSPIGQREDTDTQYF.